This TCR beta chain stems from a study of blood T cell repertoires in COVID-19. Sequenced by immunoSEQ multiplex PCR; TCRdb stores in-frame clones only, minus some. The sample includes about 78,000 clones, 90% of them seen just once. Germline CDR1 LGHDT, CDR2 YNNKEL (reference sequence). This CDR3 spans 14 amino acids. J was trimmed by 5 bases and V by 4 bases; bases with no gene match: 4. V usage is TRBV3-1 (or the pseudogene TRBV3-2) and J usage is TRBJ2-5; 10 bases line up with TRBD2. The specimen sequenced was peripheral blood. This sequence was found in a woman between 50 and 59 years old in a cohort sampled during active COVID-19. Written as DNA, the CDR3 is TGTGCCAGCAGCCGACAAGCGGGAGGGGAGACCCAGTACTTC. It yields the protein CASSRQAGGETQYF.